This T cell receptor beta chain was sequenced for a study of blood T cells in healthy people across ages. Primed by a sample-barcoded 5' primer and a J-beta primer mix, a second PCR proceeded for 7 to 11 cycles. TCRdb re-analysed the 5' RACE reads in MiXCR, keeping a single row per CDR3 protein. This sample has about 970,000 distinct CDR3 sequences, with roughly 51% found just once. The CDR3 is made up of 18 amino acids. Losses at the gene ends were 0 bases for V and 4 bases for J; bases not matched to a gene: 9. Germline values: CDR1 LGHNA, CDR2 YNFKEQ. The sequence was collected from a woman aged 55-70 years in good health. This chain connects TRBV4-2 to TRBJ2-1; 10 bases are a match to TRBD2. What was sequenced was blood. The CDR3 DNA sequence: TGTGCCAGCAGCCAAGATAGAGCGGGAGGGCCGTTGTACAATGAGCAGTTCTTC. It encodes CASSQDRAGGPLYNEQFF.